Detailed here is one T cell receptor (beta chain). Its antigen is undetermined. The sample comes from a study of Ad26.COV2.S vaccination and SARS-CoV-2 variants. Study outcomes and limitations: Comparable non-spike TCR breadth was observed in vaccine and placebo recipients.

Sequenced by immunoSEQ multiplex PCR; TCRdb stores in-frame clones only, minus some. This table holds about 680,000 clones, about 90% found once. V was pared by 1 base and J by 4 bases, with 6 bases of the junction left unmatched. Germline-derived CDR1 and CDR2 are SQVTM and ANQGSEA. The CDR3 spans 14 residues. Treatment denoted: roughly 20 received Ad26.COV2.S at low or high dose, single or two shots; five or six received placebo; per-sample allocation not given. Specimens were obtained on day 63 following the first vaccine or placebo injection. The origin of this receptor is a person between 18 and 65 years old who received the Ad26.COV2.S COVID-19 vaccine or a placebo. Sequenced material: peripheral blood, taken in a trial of Ad26.COV2.S vaccine versus placebo. This chain uses TRBV29-1 with TRBJ2-7; 8 bases fit TRBD2. In DNA form, the CDR3 reads TGCAGCGTTGAAGGCGGGGGGCTTGGGTACGAGCAGTACTTC. Protein: CSVEGGGLGYEQYF.